A single TCR beta chain is shown here with its context. The specificity of this receptor is unknown. No base-level quality is on record; no much larger clone is a single base apart. Donors formed part of the validation cohort, which comprised about 130 subjects and was distinct from the first cohort of under 850 subjects. The library was obtained by the immunoSEQ multiplex PCR assay. The original pipeline was this. A statistical classification framework was built for diagnosing cytomegalovirus status from the catalog of TCR beta chain sequences. This is the immuneACCESS table as TCRdb keeps it, with only in-frame sequences that have V and J called. A part of the clones is gone; compared with another copy, unresolved V genes explain less than half, and the rest is unexplained. V and J calls plus clone size are reproduced from that table; the DNA served to infer D and trimming. The sample yields about 190,000 clones; approximately 84% were counted once. More than 6.5% of the sample is held by the ten biggest clonotypes.

The entry originates in a study of cytomegalovirus exposure and HLA in healthy donors (dated 2017 in TCRdb). With regard to the full study: According to a later analysis, one platform produced both the 100 to 150 validation repertoires and the roughly 640 repertoires of the first cohort. The study aimed to test whether signatures of past pathogen exposure could be identified by cataloging public T cell receptors. In addition to the first cohort of 650 to 750 subjects, a separate validation cohort of some 120 different subjects was used. To predict cytomegalovirus infection status, the study combined high-throughput TCR immunosequencing, statistical association of individual TCRs with disease status, and machine learning. On the study overall, not on this receptor specifically: Subsequent analysis determined that TCRs grouped into clusters in the first cohort also showed a tendency toward co-occurrence across the 130 or so validation repertoires, and 90% to 95% of cluster scores exceeded 0. In vitro tests confirmed that a few of the cytomegalovirus-associated TCR beta chains recognize cytomegalovirus antigens. While some public TCRs were present in many individuals, most TCR sequences turned up only very rarely across donors. A later analysis lacked HLA typing for the validation cohort, so it scored co-occurrence in that cohort across all 130 or so repertoires. A total of about 180 TCR beta chains were listed by the study as associated with cytomegalovirus. According to the authors, the approach could potentially be generalized to other disease states and immunological phenotypes. Cytomegalovirus status was reported to be diagnosed by the classifier with high specificity and sensitivity in both the original and validation cohorts.

The germline V gene sets CDR1 to SGHVS and CDR2 to FNYEAQ. The CDR3 runs 13 amino acids, cysteine and phenylalanine included. Solely the CDR3 DNA is kept, with 39 bases framed from the first base. The V end loses 1 base and the J end loses 5 bases, and a stretch of 7 bases separates them. This chain is built from TRBV7-6 and TRBJ2-3, with an unclear D gene assignment. Sequenced material: PBMCs. The receptor was derived from a man in his late teens or twenties in good health and CMV-seropositive. The DNA reads as follows: TGTGCCAGCAGCTTAGTTTATTTAGATACGCAGTATTTT. The translation is CASSLVYLDTQYF.